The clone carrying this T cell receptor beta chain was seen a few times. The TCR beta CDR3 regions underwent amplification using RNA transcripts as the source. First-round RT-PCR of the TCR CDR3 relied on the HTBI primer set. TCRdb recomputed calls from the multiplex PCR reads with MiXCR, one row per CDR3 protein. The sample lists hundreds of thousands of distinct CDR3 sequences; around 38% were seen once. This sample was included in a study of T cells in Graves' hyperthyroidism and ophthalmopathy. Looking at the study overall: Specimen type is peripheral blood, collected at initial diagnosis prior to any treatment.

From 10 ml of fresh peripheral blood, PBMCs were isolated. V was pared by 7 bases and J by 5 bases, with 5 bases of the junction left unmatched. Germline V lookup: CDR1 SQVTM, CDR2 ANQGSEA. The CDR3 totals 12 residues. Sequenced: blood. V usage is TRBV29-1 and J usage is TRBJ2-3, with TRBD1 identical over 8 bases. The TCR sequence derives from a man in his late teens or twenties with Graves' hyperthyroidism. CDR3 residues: CSATGGGDTQYF. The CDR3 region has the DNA TGCAGCGCCACAGGGGGTGGAGATACGCAGTATTTT.